This T cell receptor beta chain was observed in a study of human T cells and chemical hapten exposure. TCRdb reanalysed the RACE reads using MiXCR and keeps one entry per CDR3 protein. The sample lists more than 110,000 distinct CDR3 sequences, 10% to 15% occurring once. Time point of the sample: patch test 2, 6 weeks after DPC sensitization. Treatment: therapeutic diphenylcyclopropenone sensitization with weekly scalp DPC. The CDR3 is made up of 15 amino acids. The germline V and J ends were trimmed by 5 bases and 5 bases, with 18 bases remaining between them. The clonotype originates from a woman between 45 and 65 years old with alopecia areata. Some clones in this sample may be carry-over from other donors' samples. The V and J genes are TRBV12-3 or TRBV12-4 and TRBJ2-5; D gene unclear. Sequences were derived from whole blood, sampled in connection with sensitization to the hapten diphenylcyclopropenone (DPC). CDR3 sequence: CASSPSPDPGETQYF. CDR3 coding DNA: TGTGCCAGCAGTCCTAGTCCGGACCCAGGCGAGACCCAGTACTTC.